This T cell receptor beta chain was recovered during a study of T cell repertoires in aging, cancer and after chemotherapy. Study results and caveats: In each cancer cohort, median generation probability increased across chemotherapy, suggesting thymic output rebounded. Age-matched healthy donors had significantly more diverse, less clonal blood TCR repertoires than untreated cancer patients.

Amplification of TCR beta used genomic DNA extracted from peripheral blood. With respect to this clonotype: Its target is not known.

This CDR3 region has 15 residues. Deletions cut 5 bases from V and 5 bases from J, with 16 bases between. CDR1 and CDR2 from the germline V gene are MNHEY and SMNVEV (reference sequence). Rearranged V-D-J TRB sequences were amplified with a mixed TRB-A/B primer pool. TCRdb re-derived calls from the multiplex PCR reads in MiXCR, one entry per CDR3 protein. The data contain 400 to 500 distinct CDR3 sequences, around 38% of them singletons. V is TRBV27 and J is TRBJ1-5, with no clear D. The receptor comes from a human donor with a blood cancer. The sequencing input was blood. The CDR3 DNA sequence: TGTGCCAGCAGTCCCACTCGGGTAGGGTATCAGCCCCAGCATTTT. Protein sequence: CASSPTRVGYQPQHF.